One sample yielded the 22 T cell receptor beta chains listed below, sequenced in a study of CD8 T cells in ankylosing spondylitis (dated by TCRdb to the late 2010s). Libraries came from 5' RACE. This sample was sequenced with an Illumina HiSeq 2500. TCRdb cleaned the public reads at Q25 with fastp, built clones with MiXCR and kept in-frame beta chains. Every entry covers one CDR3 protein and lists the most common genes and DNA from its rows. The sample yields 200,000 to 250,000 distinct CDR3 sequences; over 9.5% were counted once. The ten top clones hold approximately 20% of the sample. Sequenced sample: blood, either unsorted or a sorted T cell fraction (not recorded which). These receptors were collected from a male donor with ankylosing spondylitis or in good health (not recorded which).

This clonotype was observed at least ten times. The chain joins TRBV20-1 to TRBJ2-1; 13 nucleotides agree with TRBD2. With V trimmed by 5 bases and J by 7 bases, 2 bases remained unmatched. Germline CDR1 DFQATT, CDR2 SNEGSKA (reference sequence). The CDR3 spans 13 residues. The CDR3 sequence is CSAGLAGVNEQFF. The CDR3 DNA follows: TGCAGTGCTGGACTAGCGGGGGTTAATGAGCAGTTCTTC.

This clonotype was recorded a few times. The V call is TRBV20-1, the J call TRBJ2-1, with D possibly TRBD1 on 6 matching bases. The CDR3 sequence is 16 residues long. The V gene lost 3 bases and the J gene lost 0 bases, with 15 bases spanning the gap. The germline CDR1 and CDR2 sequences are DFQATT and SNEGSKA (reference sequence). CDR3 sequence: CSARGPVGGSYNEQFF. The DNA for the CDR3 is TGCAGTGCTAGGGGCCCGGTAGGGGGCTCCTACAATGAGCAGTTCTTC.

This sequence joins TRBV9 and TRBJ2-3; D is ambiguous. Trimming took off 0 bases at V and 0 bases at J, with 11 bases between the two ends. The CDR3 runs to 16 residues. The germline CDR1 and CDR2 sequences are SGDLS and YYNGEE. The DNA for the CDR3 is TGTGCCAGCAGCGTAGGGACCACACCTAGCACAGATACGCAGTATTTT. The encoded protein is CASSVGTTPSTDTQYF.

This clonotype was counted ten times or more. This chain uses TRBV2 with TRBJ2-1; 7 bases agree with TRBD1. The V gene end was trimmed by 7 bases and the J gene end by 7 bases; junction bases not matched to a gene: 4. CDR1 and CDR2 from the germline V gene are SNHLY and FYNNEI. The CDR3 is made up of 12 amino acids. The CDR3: CASNLQGNEQFF. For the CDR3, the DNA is TGTGCCAGCAACCTACAGGGGAATGAGCAGTTCTTC.

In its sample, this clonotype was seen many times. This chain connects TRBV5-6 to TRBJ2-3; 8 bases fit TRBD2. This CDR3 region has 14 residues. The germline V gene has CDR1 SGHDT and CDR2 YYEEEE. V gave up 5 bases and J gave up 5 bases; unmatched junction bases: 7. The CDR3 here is CASSLRGAQDTQYF. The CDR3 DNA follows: TGTGCCAGCAGTTTGCGGGGGGCCCAAGATACGCAGTATTTT. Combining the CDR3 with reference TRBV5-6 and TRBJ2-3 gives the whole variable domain DAGVTQSPTHLIKTRGQQVTLRCSPKSGHDTVSWYQQALGQGPQFIFQYYEEEERQRGNFPDRFSGHQFPNYSSELNVNALLLGDSALYLCASSLRGAQDTQYFGPGTRLTVL.

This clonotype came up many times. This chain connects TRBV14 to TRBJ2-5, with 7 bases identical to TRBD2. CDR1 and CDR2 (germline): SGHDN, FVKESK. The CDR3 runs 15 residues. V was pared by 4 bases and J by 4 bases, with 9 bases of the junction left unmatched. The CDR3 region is CASSPLTSRRETQYF. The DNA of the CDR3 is TGTGCCAGCAGCCCACTGACTAGCCGCCGAGAGACCCAGTACTTC.

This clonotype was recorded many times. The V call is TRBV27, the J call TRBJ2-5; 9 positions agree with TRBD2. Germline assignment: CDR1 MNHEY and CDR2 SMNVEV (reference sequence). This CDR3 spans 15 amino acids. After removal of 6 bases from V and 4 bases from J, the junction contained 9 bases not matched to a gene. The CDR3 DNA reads TGTGCCAGCAGCCTTAGCGGGGGCTCTACAGAGACCCAGTACTTC. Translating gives CASSLSGGSTETQYF.

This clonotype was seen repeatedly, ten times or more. CDR3 sequence reads: CASSLRTELKNIQYF. The CDR3 DNA follows: TGTGCCAGCAGCTTGCGTACGGAACTAAAAAACATTCAGTACTTC. This chain links TRBV7-2 with TRBJ2-4; D uncertain. Germline CDR1 reads SGHTA; CDR2 reads FQGNSA. There are 15 residues in the CDR3. V lost 3 bases and J lost 4, with 13 bases in between.

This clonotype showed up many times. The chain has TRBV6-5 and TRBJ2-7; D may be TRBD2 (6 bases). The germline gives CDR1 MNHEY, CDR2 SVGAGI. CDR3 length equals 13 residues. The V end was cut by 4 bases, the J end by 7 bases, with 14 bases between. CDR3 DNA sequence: TGTGCCAGCAGTTCCCCGGGACTCGGGGAGCAGTACTTC. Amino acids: CASSSPGLGEQYF.

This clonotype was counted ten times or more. CDR3 loop: CSVETGTAPGDTQYF. CDR3 sequence (DNA): TGCAGCGTGGAGACCGGGACAGCCCCTGGGGATACGCAGTATTTT. The J gene is TRBJ2-3, the V gene TRBV29-1; 7 bases match TRBD1. There are 15 residues in the CDR3. In germline, CDR1 is SQVTM, CDR2 ANQGSEA. V shed 6 bases and J 6 bases; nucleotides not matched to a gene: 15.

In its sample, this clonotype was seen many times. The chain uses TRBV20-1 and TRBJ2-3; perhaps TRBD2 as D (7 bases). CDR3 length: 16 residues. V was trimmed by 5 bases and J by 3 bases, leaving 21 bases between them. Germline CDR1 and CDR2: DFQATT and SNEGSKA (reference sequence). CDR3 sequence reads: CSAPGGGGRVTDTQYF. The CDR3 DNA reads TGCAGTGCTCCCGGTGGGGGCGGGAGAGTAACAGATACGCAGTATTTT.

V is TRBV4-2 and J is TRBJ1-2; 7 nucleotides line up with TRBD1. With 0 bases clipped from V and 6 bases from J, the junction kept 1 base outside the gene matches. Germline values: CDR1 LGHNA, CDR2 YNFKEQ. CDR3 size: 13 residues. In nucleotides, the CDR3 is TGTGCCAGCAGCCAAGAACAGGGGCATGGCTACACCTTC. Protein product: CASSQEQGHGYTF.

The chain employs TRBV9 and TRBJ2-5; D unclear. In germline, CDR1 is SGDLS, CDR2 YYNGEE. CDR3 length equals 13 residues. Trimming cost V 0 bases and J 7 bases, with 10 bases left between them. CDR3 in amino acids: CASSVAGLATQYF. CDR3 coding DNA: TGTGCCAGCAGCGTAGCCGGGTTGGCGACCCAGTACTTC.

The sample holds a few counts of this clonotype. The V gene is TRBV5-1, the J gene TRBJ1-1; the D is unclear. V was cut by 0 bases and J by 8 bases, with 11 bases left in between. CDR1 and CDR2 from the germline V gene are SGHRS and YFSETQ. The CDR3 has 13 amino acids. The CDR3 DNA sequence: TGCGCCAGCAGCTTGGCCGGGAGGCCCGAAGCTTTCTTT. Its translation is CASSLAGRPEAFF.

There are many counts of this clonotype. The CDR3 DNA sequence: TGTGCCAGCAGTTTGAGCAGGGGGTCGGCTAACTATGGCTACACCTTC. Translation gives CASSLSRGSANYGYTF. This sequence joins TRBV12-3 or TRBV12-4 and TRBJ1-2; 7 bases are shared with TRBD1. The trim removed 3 bases at V and 0 bases at J, leaving 7 bases unmatched. The CDR3 sequence is 16 residues long.

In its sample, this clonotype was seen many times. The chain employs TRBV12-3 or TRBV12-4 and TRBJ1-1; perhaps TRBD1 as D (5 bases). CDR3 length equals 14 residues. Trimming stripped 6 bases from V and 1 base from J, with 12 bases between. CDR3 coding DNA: TGTGCCAGCAGCCATAGCGGGGCGAACACTGAAGCTTTCTTT. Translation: CASSHSGANTEAFF.

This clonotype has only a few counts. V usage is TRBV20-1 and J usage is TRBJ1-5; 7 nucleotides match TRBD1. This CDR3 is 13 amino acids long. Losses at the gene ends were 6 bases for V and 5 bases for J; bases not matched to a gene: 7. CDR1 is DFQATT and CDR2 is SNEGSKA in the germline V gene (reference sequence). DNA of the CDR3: TGCAGTGCGGGACGACAGGGCTATCAGCCCCAGCATTTT. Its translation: CSAGRQGYQPQHF.

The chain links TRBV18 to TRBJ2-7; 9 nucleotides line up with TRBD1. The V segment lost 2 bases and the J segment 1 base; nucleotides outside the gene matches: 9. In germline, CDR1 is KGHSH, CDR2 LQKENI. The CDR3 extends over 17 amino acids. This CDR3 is CASSPVLSGTGSYEQYF. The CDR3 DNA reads TGTGCCAGCTCACCAGTTCTTTCCGGGACAGGGTCCTACGAGCAGTACTTC.

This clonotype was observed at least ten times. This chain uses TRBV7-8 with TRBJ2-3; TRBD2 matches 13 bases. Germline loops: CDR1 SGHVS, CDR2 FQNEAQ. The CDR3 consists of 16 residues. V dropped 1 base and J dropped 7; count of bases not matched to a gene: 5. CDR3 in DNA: TGTGCCAGCAGCTTAGTAGGGACTAGCGGGACGAATACGCAGTATTTT. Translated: CASSLVGTSGTNTQYF.

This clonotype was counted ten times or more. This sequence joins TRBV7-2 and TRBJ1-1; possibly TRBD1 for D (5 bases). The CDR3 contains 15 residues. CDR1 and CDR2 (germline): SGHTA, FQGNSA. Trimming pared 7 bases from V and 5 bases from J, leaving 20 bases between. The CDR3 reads CASTPRFGAGTEAFF. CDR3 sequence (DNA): TGTGCCAGCACTCCCAGATTTGGGGCGGGGACTGAAGCTTTCTTT.

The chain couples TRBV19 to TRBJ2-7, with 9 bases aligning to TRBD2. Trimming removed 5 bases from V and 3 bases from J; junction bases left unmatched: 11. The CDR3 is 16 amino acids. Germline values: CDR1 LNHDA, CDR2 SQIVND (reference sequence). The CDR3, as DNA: TGTGCCAGTAGTGAGGGTCCTAGCGGGGCGAGCTACGAGCAGTACTTC. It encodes CASSEGPSGASYEQYF.

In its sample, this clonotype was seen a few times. CDR3 loop: CASSFREAGELFF. CDR3 DNA: TGTGCCAGCAGCTTCAGGGAGGCCGGGGAGCTGTTTTTT. The rearrangement links TRBV7-8 to TRBJ2-2; D perhaps matches TRBD2 (6 bases). V was cut by 3 bases and J by 6 bases, with 8 bases left in between. From germline, CDR1 is SGHVS and CDR2 FQNEAQ. The CDR3 has 13 amino acids.